This section outlines one T cell receptor (beta chain) sequence together with its context. Its antigen is unknown. A much larger clone sits a single nucleotide away, making a read error possible. Trimming removed 4 bases from V and 1 base from J, with 13 bases in between. The CDR3 spans 15 residues. From germline, CDR1 is MNHEY and CDR2 SMNVEV (reference sequence). Sorting captured naive CD8 T cells as CD8+CD4-CCR7+CD45RA+. MiXCR, applied by TCRdb to the PCR reads, yields one record per CDR3 protein. Here the sample spans about 640,000 distinct CDR3 sequences, about 20% being singletons. The data are from a study of molecular identifiers for immune sequencing clone quantification. Study-wide points: Spiked Jurkat TCR RNA equivalent to one cell was reportedly detectable in roughly 1 million naive cells. Clonotypes topping 20 RNA copies carried over 97% of effector molecules but under 1% of naive ones.

This clonotype originated in a human donor in good health. Some libraries in this study had Jurkat cell RNA spiked in. Sequenced sample: naive CD8+ T cells from blood, with Jurkat cell RNA spiked in. Specified subset: FACS-sorted CD8+CD4-CCR7+CD45RA+ naive T cells. The chain links TRBV27 to TRBJ1-2; a weak D match, TRBD1 (6 bases). The CDR3 DNA reads as TGTGCCAGCAGTTCGGTGGGGGGCAGTAACTATGGCTACACCTTC. Translation: CASSSVGGSNYGYTF.